A selection of T cell receptor beta chains follows, all from one sample in a study of cytomegalovirus exposure and HLA in healthy donors. Assay used: immunoSEQ multiplex PCR; TCRdb lists only in-frame clones, some missing. The sample shows tens of thousands of clones, roughly 96% of them seen only once. Sequencing was done on a sample of PBMCs. These TCRs come from a man between 18 and 29 years old in good health and CMV-seronegative. The conserved cysteine and the conserved F or W are not part of the CDR3 here. Size values are once, few and many counts, or a class for expanded clones, and some rows have none.

>TRBV4-1|.
ASSQGAGTNEKLF
>TRBV27|.
ASSLTVSSYNEQF
>TRBV19|.
ASSLRTGWTEAF
>TRBV6-1|.
ASSSGTLNQPQH
>TRBV5-6|.
ASSLERGATGTEAF
>TRBV7-9|.
ASSLQGIGETQY
>TRBV28|once
ASSFTQGASNQPQH
>TRBV6-8|.
ASSYPTWDNGRYYNEQF
>TRBV13|.
ASRRAGTGATEAF
>TRBV27|.
ASSADRGLTEAF
>TRBV7-9|.
ASSRRRDEQY
>TRBV30|.
AWNPGANEKLF